This is a list of T cell receptor beta chains from one sample in a study of blood T cell repertoires in COVID-19. Clones were sequenced by immunoSEQ multiplex PCR, and TCRdb holds only the in-frame ones, with some missing. The data hold fewer than 65,000 clones, with roughly 83% observed a single time. The sample was peripheral blood. The receptors stem from a man between 25 and 39 years old with COVID-19, enrolled during active disease. CDR3s include the opening cysteine and the closing phenylalanine or tryptophan. Each record gives: V gene, J gene, clone size, D gene, CDR3 protein, CDR3 DNA. A D gene is named only where the DNA matches it firmly. Clone size is stated in some rows and not others, as once, few, many or a class when expanded.

v_call: TRBV6-2/TRBV6-3
j_call: TRBJ1-4
clone_size: -
d_call: -
cdr3_aa: CASSWGGTGSEKLFF
cdr3_nt: TGTGCCAGCAGTTGGGGAGGGACTGGATCCGAAAAACTGTTTTTT

v_call: TRBV9
j_call: TRBJ1-3
clone_size: few
d_call: TRBD1
cdr3_aa: CASSEGQGATGNTIYF
cdr3_nt: TGTGCCAGCAGCGAGGGACAGGGAGCGACTGGAAACACCATATATTTT

v_call: TRBV30
j_call: TRBJ1-2
clone_size: -
d_call: -
cdr3_aa: CAFSGGTWGYTF
cdr3_nt: TGTGCCTTTTCCGGCGGTACCTGGGGCTACACCTTC

v_call: TRBV30
j_call: TRBJ2-3
clone_size: -
d_call: -
cdr3_aa: CASGTDTQYF
cdr3_nt: TGTGCCTCAGGTACAGATACGCAGTATTTT

v_call: TRBV6-5
j_call: TRBJ1-1
clone_size: -
d_call: -
cdr3_aa: CASRGRGLGTEAFF
cdr3_nt: TGTGCCAGCAGAGGACGGGGTTTGGGCACTGAAGCTTTCTTT

v_call: TRBV5-4
j_call: TRBJ1-6
clone_size: few
d_call: TRBD1
cdr3_aa: CASSFRTGQGSPLHF
cdr3_nt: TGTGCCAGCAGCTTTAGGACAGGGCAGGGGTCACCCCTCCACTTT

v_call: TRBV10-3
j_call: TRBJ2-2
clone_size: -
d_call: TRBD2
cdr3_aa: CAISESGTSNTGELFF
cdr3_nt: TGTGCCATCAGTGAGTCCGGGACTAGTAACACCGGGGAGCTGTTTTTT

v_call: TRBV10-3
j_call: TRBJ1-1
clone_size: -
d_call: TRBD1
cdr3_aa: CAINPTGQETEAFF
cdr3_nt: TGTGCCATCAACCCCACGGGACAGGAGACTGAAGCTTTCTTT

v_call: TRBV2
j_call: TRBJ2-7
clone_size: -
d_call: -
cdr3_aa: CASMSGGQTYEQYF
cdr3_nt: TGTGCCAGCATGTCGGGGGGCCAGACCTACGAGCAGTACTTC

v_call: TRBV19
j_call: TRBJ1-5
clone_size: -
d_call: -
cdr3_aa: CASSIEVWTEDQPQHF
cdr3_nt: TGTGCCAGTAGTATTGAAGTCTGGACAGAAGATCAGCCCCAGCATTTT

v_call: TRBV7-2
j_call: TRBJ1-5
clone_size: -
d_call: -
cdr3_aa: CASSLAGGNQPQHF
cdr3_nt: TGTGCCAGCAGCTTAGCAGGGGGCAATCAGCCCCAGCATTTT

v_call: TRBV6-1
j_call: TRBJ2-7
clone_size: medium-sized
d_call: TRBD1
cdr3_aa: CASSEGQGGSEQYF
cdr3_nt: TGTGCCAGCAGTGAGGGACAGGGAGGTAGCGAGCAGTACTTC

v_call: TRBV15
j_call: TRBJ2-7
clone_size: -
d_call: -
cdr3_aa: CATSRDLRDEQYF
cdr3_nt: TGTGCCACCAGCAGAGACCTGAGGGACGAGCAGTACTTC

v_call: TRBV5-4
j_call: TRBJ2-7
clone_size: -
d_call: -
cdr3_aa: CASSPTTGSYEQYF
cdr3_nt: TGTGCCAGCAGCCCCACGACAGGCTCCTACGAGCAGTACTTC

v_call: TRBV12-5
j_call: TRBJ2-7
clone_size: -
d_call: TRBD1
cdr3_aa: CASGLAGGYEQYF
cdr3_nt: TGTGCTAGTGGTTTGGCAGGGGGTTACGAGCAGTACTTC

v_call: TRBV18
j_call: TRBJ2-1
clone_size: -
d_call: TRBD2
cdr3_aa: CASSPSRTSGGGNEQFF
cdr3_nt: TGTGCCAGCTCACCGTCCAGGACTAGCGGGGGAGGGAATGAGCAGTTCTTC

v_call: TRBV7-2
j_call: TRBJ2-1
clone_size: -
d_call: TRBD2
cdr3_aa: CASSPTSGGYNEQFF
cdr3_nt: TGTGCCAGCAGCCCGACTAGCGGGGGGTACAATGAGCAGTTCTTC